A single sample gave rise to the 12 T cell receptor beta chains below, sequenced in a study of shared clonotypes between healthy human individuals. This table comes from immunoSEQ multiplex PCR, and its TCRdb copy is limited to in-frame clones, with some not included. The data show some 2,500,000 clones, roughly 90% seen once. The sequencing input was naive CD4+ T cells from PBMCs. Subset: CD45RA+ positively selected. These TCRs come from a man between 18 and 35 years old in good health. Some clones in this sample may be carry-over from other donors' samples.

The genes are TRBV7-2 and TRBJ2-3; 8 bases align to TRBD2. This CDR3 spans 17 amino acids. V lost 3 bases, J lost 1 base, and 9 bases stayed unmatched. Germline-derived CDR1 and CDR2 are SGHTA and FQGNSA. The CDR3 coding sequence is TGTGCCAGCAGCTTCTCGACTAGCGCAATCGGCACAGATACGCAGTATTTT. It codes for CASSFSTSAIGTDTQYF. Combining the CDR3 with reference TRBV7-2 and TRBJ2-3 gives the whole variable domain GAGVSQSPSNKVTEKGKDVELRCDPISGHTALYWYRQSLGQGLEFLIYFQGNSAPDKSGLPSDRFSAERTGGSVSTLTIQRTQQEDSAVYLCASSFSTSAIGTDTQYFGPGTRLTVL.

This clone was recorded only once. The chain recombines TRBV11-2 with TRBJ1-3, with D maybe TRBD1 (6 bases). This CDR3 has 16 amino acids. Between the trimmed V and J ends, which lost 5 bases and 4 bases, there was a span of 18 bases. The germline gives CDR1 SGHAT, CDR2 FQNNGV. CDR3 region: CASSRDTGGSGNTIYF. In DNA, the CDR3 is TGTGCCAGCAGCCGGGACACCGGGGGGTCCGGAAACACCATATATTTT.

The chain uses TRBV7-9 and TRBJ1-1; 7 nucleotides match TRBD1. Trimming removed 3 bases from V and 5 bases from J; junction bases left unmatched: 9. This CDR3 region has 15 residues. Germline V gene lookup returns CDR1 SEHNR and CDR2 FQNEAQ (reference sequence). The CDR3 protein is CASSFKTGTVTEAFF. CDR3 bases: TGTGCCAGCAGCTTTAAGACAGGGACAGTGACTGAAGCTTTCTTT.

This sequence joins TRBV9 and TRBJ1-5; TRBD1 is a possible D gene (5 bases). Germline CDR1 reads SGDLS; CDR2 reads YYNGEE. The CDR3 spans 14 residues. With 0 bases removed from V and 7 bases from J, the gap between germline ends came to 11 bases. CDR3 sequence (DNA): TGTGCCAGCAGCGTAGGCCGGCAGGGCCAGCCCCAGCATTTT. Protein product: CASSVGRQGQPQHF.

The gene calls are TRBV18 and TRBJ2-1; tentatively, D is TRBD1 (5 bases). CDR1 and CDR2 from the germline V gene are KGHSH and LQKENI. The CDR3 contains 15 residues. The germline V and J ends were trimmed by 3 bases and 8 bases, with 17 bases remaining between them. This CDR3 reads CASSPGQGRLDEQFF. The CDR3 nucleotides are TGTGCCAGCTCACCGGGGCAGGGAAGGTTGGATGAGCAGTTCTTC.

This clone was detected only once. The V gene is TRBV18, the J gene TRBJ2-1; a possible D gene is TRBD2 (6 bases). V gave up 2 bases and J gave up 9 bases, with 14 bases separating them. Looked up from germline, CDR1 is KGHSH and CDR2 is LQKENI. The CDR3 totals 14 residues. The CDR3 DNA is TGTGCCAGCTCACCAGGTAGCGGTAATAGTGAGCAGTTCTTC. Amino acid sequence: CASSPGSGNSEQFF.

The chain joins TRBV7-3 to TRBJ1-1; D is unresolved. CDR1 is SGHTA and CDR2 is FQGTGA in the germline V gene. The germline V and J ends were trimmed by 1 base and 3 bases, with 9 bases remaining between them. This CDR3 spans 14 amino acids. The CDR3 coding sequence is TGTGCCAGCAGCTTAAGTTCTGGGGACACTGAAGCTTTCTTT. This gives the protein CASSLSSGDTEAFF.

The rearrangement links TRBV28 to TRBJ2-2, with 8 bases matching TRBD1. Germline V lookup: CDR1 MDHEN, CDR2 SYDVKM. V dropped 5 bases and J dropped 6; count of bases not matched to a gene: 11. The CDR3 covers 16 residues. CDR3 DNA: TGTGCCAGCAGTATTATCGACAGGGGTCCGGCCGGGGAGCTGTTTTTT. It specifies CASSIIDRGPAGELFF.

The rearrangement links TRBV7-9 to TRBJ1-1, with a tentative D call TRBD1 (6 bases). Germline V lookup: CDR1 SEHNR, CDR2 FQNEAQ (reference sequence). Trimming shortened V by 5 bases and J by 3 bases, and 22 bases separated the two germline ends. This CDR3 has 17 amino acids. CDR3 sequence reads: CASSPLGGARGDTEAFF. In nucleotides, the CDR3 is TGTGCCAGCAGCCCATTAGGGGGGGCCAGGGGAGACACTGAAGCTTTCTTT.

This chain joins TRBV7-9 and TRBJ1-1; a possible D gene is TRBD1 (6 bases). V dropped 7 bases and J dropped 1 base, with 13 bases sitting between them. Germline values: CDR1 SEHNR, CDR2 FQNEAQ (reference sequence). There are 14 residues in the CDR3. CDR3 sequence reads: CASTQGLPNTEAFF. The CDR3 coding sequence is TGTGCCAGCACCCAGGGGCTGCCGAACACTGAAGCTTTCTTT.

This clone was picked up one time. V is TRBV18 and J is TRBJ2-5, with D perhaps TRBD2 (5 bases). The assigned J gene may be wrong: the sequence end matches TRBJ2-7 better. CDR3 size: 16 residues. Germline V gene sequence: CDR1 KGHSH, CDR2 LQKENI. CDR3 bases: TGTGCCAGCTCAATTGGTCAAGGAACGGGATCCTACGAGCAGTACTTC. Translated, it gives CASSIGQGTGSYEQYF.

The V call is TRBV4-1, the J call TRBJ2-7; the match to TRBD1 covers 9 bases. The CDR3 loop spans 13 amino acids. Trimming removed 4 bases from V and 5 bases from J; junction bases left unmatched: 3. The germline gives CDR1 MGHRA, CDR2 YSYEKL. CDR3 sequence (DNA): TGCGCCAGCAGCCGGACAGGGGTCGACGAGCAGTACTTC. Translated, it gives CASSRTGVDEQYF.